This T cell receptor (beta chain) was recovered during a study of Ad26.COV2.S vaccination and SARS-CoV-2 variants. Data came from immunoSEQ multiplex PCR; TCRdb stores just in-frame clones and leaves some out. The repertoire has 200,000 to 250,000 clones, around nine tenths of them found once; the top ten carry roughly 10%. Treatment reported: around 19 received Ad26.COV2.S at low or high dose, single or two shots; about 5 received placebo; per-sample allocation not given. Samples analyzed were those drawn on day 63 after the first vaccine or placebo injection. This sample comprised peripheral blood, obtained in a trial of Ad26.COV2.S vaccine versus placebo. The clonotype originates from a person aged 18-65 years who received the Ad26.COV2.S COVID-19 vaccine or a placebo.

The CDR3 is CASSLNPTVNTEAFF. The DNA of the CDR3 is TGCGCCAGCAGCTTGAACCCGACAGTGAACACTGAAGCTTTCTTT. The J gene is TRBJ1-1, the V gene TRBV5-1, with D perhaps TRBD1 (5 bases). V lost 1 base and J lost 0, with 10 bases in between. Per the germline V gene, CDR1 is SGHRS and CDR2 is YFSETQ. This CDR3 spans 15 amino acids.